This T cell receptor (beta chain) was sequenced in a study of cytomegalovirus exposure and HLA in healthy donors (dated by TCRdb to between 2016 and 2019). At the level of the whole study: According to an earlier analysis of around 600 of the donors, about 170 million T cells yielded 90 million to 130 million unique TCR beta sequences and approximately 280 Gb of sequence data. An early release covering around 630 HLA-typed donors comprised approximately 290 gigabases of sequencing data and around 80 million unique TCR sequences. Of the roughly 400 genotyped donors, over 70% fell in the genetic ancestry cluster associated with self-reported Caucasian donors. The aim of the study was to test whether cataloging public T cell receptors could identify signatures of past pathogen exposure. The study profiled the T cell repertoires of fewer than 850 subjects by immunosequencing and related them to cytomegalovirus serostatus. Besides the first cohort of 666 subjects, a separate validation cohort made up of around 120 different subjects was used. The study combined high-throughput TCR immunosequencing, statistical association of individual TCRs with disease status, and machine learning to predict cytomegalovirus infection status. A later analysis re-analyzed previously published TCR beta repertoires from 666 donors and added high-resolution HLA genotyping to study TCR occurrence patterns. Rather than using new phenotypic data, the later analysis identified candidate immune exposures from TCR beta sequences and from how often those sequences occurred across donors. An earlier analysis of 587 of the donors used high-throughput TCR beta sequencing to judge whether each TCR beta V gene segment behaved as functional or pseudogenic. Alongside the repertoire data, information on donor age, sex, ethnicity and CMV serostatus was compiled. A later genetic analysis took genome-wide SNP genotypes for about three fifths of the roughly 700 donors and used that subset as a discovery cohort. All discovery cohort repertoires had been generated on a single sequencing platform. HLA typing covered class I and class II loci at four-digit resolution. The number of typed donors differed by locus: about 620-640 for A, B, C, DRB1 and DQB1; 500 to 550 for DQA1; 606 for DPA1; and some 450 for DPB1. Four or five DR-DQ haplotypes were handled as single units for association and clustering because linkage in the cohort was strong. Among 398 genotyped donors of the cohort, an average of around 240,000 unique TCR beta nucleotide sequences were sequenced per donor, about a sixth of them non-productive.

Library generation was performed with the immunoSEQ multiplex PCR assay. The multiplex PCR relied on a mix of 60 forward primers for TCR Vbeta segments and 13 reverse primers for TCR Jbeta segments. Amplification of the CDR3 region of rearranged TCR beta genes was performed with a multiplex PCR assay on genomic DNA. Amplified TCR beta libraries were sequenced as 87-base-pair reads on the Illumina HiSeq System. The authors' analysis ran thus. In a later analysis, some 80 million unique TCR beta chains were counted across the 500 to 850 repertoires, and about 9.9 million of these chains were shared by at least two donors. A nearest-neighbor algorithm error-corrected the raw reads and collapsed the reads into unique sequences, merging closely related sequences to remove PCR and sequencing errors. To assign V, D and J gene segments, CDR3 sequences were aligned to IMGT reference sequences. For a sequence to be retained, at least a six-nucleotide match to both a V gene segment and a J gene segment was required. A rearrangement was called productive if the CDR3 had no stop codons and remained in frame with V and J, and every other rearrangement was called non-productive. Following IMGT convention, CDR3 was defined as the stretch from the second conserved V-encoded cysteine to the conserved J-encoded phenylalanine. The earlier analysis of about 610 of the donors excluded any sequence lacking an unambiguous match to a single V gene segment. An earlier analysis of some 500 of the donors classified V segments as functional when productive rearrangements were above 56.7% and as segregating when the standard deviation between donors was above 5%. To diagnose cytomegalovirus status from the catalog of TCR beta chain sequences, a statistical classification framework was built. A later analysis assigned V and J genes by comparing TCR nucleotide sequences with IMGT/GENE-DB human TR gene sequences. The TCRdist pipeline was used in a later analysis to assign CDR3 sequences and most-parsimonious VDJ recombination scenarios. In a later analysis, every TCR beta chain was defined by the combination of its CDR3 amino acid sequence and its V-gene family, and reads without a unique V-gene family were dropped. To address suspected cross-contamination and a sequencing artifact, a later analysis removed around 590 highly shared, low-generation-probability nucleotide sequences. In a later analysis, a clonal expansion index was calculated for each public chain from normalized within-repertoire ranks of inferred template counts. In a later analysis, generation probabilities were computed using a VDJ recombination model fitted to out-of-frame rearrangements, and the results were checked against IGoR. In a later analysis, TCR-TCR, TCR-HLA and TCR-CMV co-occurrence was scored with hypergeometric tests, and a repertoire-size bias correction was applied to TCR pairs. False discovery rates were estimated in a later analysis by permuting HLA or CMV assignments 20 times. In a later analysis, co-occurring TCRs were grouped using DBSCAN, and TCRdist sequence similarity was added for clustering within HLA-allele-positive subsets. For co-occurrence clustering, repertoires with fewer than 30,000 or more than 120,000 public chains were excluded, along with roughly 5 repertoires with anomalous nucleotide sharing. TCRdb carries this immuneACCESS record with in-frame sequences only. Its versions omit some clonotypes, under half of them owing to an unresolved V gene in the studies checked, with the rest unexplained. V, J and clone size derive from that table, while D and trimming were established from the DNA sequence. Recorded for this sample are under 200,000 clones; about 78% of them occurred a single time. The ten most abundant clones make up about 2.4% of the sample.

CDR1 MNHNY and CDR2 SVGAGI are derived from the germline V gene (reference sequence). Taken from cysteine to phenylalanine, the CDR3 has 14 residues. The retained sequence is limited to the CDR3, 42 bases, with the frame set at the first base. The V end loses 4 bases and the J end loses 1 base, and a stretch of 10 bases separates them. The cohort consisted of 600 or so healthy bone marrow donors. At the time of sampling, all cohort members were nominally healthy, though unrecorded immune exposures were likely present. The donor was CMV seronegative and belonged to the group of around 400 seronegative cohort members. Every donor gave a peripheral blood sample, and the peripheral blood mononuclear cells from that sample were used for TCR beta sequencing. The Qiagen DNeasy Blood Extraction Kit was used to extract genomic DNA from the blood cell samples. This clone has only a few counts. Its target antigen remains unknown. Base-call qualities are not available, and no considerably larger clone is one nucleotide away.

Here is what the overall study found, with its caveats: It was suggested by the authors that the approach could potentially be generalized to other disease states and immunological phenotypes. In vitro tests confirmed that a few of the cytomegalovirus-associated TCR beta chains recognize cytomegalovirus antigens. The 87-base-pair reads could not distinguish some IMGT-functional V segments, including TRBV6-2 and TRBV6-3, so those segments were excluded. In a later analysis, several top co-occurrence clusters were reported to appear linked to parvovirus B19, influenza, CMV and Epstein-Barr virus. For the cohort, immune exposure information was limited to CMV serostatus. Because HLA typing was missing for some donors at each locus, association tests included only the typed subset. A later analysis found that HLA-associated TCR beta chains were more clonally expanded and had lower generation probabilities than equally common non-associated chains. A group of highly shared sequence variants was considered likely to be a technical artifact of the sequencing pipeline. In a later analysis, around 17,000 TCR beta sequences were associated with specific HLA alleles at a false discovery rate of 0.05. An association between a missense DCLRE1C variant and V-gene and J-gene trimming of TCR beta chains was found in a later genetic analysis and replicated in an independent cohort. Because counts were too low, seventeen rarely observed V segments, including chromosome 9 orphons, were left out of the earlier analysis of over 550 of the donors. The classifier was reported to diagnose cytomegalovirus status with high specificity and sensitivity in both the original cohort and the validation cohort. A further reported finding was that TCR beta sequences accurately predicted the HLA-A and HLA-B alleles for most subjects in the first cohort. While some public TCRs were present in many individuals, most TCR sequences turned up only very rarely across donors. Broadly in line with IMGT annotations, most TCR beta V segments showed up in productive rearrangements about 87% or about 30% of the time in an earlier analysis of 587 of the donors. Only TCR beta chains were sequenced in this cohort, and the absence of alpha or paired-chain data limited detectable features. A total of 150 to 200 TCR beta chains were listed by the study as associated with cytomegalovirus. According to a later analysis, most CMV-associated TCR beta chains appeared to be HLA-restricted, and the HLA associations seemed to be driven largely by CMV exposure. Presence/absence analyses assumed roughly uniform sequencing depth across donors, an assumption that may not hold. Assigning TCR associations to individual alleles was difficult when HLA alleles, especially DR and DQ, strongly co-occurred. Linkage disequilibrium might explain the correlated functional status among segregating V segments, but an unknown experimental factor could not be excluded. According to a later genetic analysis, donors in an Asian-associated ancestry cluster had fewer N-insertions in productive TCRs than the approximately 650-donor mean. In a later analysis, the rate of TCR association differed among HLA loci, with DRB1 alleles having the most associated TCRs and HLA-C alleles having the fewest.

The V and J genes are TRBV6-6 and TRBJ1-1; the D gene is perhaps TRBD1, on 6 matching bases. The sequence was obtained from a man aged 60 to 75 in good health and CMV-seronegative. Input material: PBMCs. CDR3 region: CASSWAQGNTEAFF. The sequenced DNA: TGTGCCAGCAGTTGGGCACAGGGGAACACTGAAGCTTTCTTT.